These 11 T cell receptor beta chains were sequenced from one sample in a study of technical replicates of blood from a few donors. Using immunoSEQ multiplex PCR, the repertoire was profiled, and TCRdb retains in-frame clones only, with some absent. Counted here are 67,000 or so clones, nearly 97% occurring once; the ten biggest clones make up around 0.24%. Material for sequencing was T cells isolated from PBMCs. These TCRs come from a human donor in good health.

The rearrangement uses TRBV5-8 and TRBJ2-7; 11 bases match TRBD2. Germline V CDR1 and CDR2: SGHTS, YDEGEE. The CDR3 length is 15 residues. V trimming: 1 base; J trimming: 6 bases; junction bases outside the gene matches: 6. This CDR3 is CASSLLGLAVSEQYF. CDR3 nucleotides: TGTGCCAGCAGCTTGTTGGGACTAGCGGTTTCCGAGCAGTACTTC.

The chain links TRBV15 to TRBJ2-7, with 8 bases aligning to TRBD1. The germline CDR1 and CDR2 sequences are LNHNV and YYDKDF (reference sequence). The CDR3 is 12 amino acids. V trimming: 8 bases; J trimming: 9 bases; junction bases outside the gene matches: 9. The CDR3 region is CATRGTGVMQYF. CDR3 DNA: TGTGCCACCCGCGGGACAGGAGTTATGCAGTACTTC. Supplemented by reference TRBV15 and TRBJ2-7, the full variable domain reads DAMVIQNPRYQVTQFGKPVTLSCSQTLNHNVMYWYQQKSSQAPKLLFHYYDKDFNNEADTPDNFQSRRPNTSFCFLDIRSPGLGDTAMYLCATRGTGVMQYFGPGTRLTVT.

This rearrangement joins TRBV18 to TRBJ2-2; the match to TRBD1 covers 10 bases. There are 15 residues in the CDR3. Germline V gene sequence: CDR1 KGHSH, CDR2 LQKENI. V dropped 3 bases and J dropped 6; count of bases not matched to a gene: 4. The CDR3: CASSPRDRGSGELFF. In DNA, the CDR3 is TGTGCCAGCTCACCGAGGGACAGGGGATCCGGGGAGCTGTTTTTT.

V gene TRBV7-2 combines with J gene TRBJ2-1, with TRBD2 matching 12 bases. This CDR3 is 15 amino acids long. The germline V gene has CDR1 SGHTA and CDR2 FQGNSA. Losses at the gene ends were 5 bases for V and 6 bases for J; bases not matched to a gene: 5. This chain's CDR3 is CASSQTSGRINEQFF. The CDR3 bases are TGTGCCAGCAGCCAGACTAGCGGGAGAATCAATGAGCAGTTCTTC.

This chain joins TRBV6-1 and TRBJ1-4; 9 positions agree with TRBD1. J gave up 7 bases and V 3 bases, and 6 bases lay outside the gene matches. The CDR3 runs 15 residues. CDR1 and CDR2 (germline): MNHNS, SASEGT. CDR3 bases: TGTGCCAGCAGTGACACCGGGACAGGGACTGAAAAACTGTTTTTT. Translating gives CASSDTGTGTEKLFF.

V and J are TRBV11-3 and TRBJ1-1; weak D call: TRBD1 (5 bases). Germline CDR1 and CDR2: SGHNT and YENEEA. The CDR3 spans 13 residues. The V end lost 4 bases, the J end lost 3 bases, and 9 bases lay between the germline ends. CDR3 DNA sequence: TGTGCCAGCAGCTCACAAGGGGACACTGAAGCTTTCTTT. Its protein product is CASSSQGDTEAFF.

The chain uses TRBV6-5 and TRBJ2-3; D is ambiguous. The CDR3 is 13 residues long. V was shortened by 5 bases and J by 5 bases, with 11 bases between the two germline ends. Germline-derived CDR1 and CDR2 are MNHEY and SVGAGI. The chain's CDR3 is CASSHPRRDTQYF. The CDR3 DNA follows: TGTGCCAGCAGTCATCCGCGAAGAGATACGCAGTATTTT.

This rearrangement joins TRBV6-1 to TRBJ2-5; possible D gene TRBD2, 6 bases. This CDR3 spans 13 amino acids. The germline CDR1 and CDR2 sequences are MNHNS and SASEGT. Trimming removed 2 bases from V and 4 bases from J, with 8 bases in between. This CDR3 reads CASSELSGETQYF. The CDR3 region has the DNA TGTGCCAGCAGTGAACTTAGCGGAGAGACCCAGTACTTC.

The V and J genes are TRBV6-5 and TRBJ1-1; TRBD1 agrees at 8 bases. The V gene end was trimmed by 5 bases and the J gene end by 3 bases; junction bases not matched to a gene: 5. The germline CDR1 and CDR2 sequences are MNHEY and SVGAGI. The CDR3 length is 14 residues. CDR3 nucleotide sequence: TGTGCCAGCAGTGAACAGGGGGGTTACACTGAAGCTTTCTTT. This encodes CASSEQGGYTEAFF.

The chain uses TRBV18 and TRBJ1-1; tentatively, D is TRBD1 (5 bases). The length of the CDR3 is 12 residues. The germline V gene encodes CDR1 KGHSH and CDR2 LQKENI. Trimming left V 2 bases short and J 10 bases short, with 11 bases between. CDR3 bases: TGTGCCAGCTCACCAGTGACAGCGGGAGCTTTCTTT. Residues: CASSPVTAGAFF.

This clone was observed once. V is TRBV5-4 and J is TRBJ2-7; 10 bases are shared with TRBD2. Germline CDR1 and CDR2: SGHNT and YYREEE (reference sequence). Trimming removed 2 bases from V and 1 base from J; junction bases left unmatched: 3. This CDR3 is 15 amino acids long. In nucleotides, the CDR3 is TGTGCCAGCAGCTTAAGCGGGAGGGGGTCCTACGAGCAGTACTTC. Translated, it gives CASSLSGRGSYEQYF.